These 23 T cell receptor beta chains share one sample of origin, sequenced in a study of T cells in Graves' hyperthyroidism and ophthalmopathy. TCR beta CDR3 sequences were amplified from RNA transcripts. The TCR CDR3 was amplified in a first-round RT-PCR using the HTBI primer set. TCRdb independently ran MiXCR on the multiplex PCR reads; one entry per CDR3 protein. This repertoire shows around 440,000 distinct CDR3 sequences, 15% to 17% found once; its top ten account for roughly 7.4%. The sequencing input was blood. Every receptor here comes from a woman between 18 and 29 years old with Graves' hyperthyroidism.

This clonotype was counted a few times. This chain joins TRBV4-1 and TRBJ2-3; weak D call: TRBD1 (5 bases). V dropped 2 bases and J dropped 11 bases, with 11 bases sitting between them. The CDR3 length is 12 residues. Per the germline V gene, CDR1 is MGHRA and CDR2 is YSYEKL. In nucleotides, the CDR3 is TGCGCCAGCAGCCAATGGGGCGGTCGGCAGTATTTT. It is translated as CASSQWGGRQYF.

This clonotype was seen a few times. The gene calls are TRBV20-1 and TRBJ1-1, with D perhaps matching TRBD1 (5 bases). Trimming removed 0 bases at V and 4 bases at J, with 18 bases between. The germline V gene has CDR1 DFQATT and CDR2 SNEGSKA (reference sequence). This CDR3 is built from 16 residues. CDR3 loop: CSARDFAGGYGTEAFF. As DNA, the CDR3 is TGCAGTGCTAGAGATTTCGCGGGGGGATATGGCACTGAAGCTTTCTTT.

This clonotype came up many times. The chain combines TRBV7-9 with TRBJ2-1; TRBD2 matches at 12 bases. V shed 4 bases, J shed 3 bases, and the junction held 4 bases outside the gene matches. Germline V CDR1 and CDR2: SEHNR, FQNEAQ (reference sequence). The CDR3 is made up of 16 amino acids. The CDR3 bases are TGTGCCAGCAGCTCCGGGACTAGCGGGTACTACAATGAGCAGTTCTTC. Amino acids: CASSSGTSGYYNEQFF.

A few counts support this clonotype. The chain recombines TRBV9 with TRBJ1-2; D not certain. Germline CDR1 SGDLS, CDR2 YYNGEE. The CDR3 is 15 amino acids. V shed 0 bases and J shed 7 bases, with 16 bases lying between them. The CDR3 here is CASSVAGFQLSGYTF. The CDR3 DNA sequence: TGTGCCAGCAGCGTAGCGGGATTTCAACTATCTGGCTACACCTTC.

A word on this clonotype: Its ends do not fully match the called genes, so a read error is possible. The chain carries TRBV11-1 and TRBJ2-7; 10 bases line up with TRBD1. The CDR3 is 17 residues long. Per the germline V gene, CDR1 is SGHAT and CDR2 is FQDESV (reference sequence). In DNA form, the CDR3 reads TGTGCTAGCAGCTTAGTAGCCCCCGGGACAGGGGTCATCGAGCAGTACTTC. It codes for CASSLVAPGTGVIEQYF.

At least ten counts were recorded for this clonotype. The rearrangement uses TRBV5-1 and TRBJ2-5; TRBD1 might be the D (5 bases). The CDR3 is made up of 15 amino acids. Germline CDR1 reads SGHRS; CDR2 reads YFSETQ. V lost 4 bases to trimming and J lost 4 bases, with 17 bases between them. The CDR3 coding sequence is TGCGCCAGCAGCCGGAAGGCAGGGATAGGAGAGACCCAGTACTTC. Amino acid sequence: CASSRKAGIGETQYF.

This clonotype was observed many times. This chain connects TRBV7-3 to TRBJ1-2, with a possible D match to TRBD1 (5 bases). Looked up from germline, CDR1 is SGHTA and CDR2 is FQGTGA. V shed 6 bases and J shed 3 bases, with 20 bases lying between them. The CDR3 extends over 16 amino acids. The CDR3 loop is CASSPGGSRIDYGYTF. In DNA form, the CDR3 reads TGTGCCAGCAGTCCCGGGGGGTCTCGTATTGACTATGGCTACACCTTC.

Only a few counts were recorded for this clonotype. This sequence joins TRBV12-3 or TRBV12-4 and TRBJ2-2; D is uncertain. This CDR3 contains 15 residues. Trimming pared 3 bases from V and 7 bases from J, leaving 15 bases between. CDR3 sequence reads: CASSFGTLPNGELFF. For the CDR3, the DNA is TGTGCCAGCAGTTTTGGTACACTTCCTAACGGGGAGCTGTTTTTT.

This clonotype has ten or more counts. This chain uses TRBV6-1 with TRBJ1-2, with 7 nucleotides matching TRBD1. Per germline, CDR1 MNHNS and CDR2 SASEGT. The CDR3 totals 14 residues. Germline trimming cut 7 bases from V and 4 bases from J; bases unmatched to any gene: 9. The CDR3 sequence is CASTLDRDSYGYTF. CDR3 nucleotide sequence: TGTGCCAGCACTCTTGACAGGGATAGCTATGGCTACACCTTC.

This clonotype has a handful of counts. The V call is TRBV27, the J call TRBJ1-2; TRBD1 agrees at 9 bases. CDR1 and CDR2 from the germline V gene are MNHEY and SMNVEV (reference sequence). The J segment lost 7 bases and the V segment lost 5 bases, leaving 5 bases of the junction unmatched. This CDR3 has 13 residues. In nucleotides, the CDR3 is TGTGCCAGCAGTCCTCCGACAGGGGGTGGCTACACCTTC. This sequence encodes CASSPPTGGGYTF.

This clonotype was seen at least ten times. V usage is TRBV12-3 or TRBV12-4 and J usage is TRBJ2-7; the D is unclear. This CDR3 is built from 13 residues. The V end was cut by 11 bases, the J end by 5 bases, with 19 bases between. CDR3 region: CAGRGPRPDEQYF. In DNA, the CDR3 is TGTGCCGGACGTGGGCCTCGTCCCGACGAGCAGTACTTC.

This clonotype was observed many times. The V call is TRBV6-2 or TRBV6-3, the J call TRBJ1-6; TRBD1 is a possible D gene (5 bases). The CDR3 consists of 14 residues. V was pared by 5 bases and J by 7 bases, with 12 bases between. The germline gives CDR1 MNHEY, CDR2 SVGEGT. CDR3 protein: CASSLRGENSPLHF. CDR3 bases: TGTGCCAGCAGTCTGAGAGGGGAAAATTCACCCCTCCACTTT.

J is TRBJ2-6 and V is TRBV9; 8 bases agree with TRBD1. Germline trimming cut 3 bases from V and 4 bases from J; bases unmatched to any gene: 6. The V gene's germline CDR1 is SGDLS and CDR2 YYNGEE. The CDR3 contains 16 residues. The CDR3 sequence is CASSAFRGLGANVLTF. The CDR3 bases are TGTGCCAGCAGCGCCTTCAGGGGGCTCGGGGCCAACGTCCTGACTTTC. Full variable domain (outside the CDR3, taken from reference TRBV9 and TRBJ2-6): DSGVTQTPKHLITATGQRVTLRCSPRSGDLSVYWYQQSLDQGLQFLIQYYNGEERAKGNILERFSAQQFPDLHSELNLSSLELGDSALYFCASSAFRGLGANVLTFGAGSRLTVL.

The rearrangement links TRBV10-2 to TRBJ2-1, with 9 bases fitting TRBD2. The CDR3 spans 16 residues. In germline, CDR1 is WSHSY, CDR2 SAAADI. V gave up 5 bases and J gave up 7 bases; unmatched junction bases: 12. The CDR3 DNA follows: TGCGCCAGCAGTATTCGGGGCGGGGGGGCCCGGAATGAGCAGTTCTTC. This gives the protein CASSIRGGGARNEQFF.

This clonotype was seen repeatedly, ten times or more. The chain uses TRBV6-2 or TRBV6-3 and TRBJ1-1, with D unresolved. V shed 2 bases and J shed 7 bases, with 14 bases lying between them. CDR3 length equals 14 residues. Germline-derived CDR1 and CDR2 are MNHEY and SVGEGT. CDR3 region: CASSYMEGTSEAFF. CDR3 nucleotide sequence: TGTGCCAGCAGTTACATGGAGGGAACGAGTGAAGCTTTCTTT.

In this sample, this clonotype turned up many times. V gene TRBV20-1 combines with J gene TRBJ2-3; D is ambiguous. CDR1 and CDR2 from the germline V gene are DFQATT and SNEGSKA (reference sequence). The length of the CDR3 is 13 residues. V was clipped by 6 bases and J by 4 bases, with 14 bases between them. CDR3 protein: CSATPTNPDTQYF. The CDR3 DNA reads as TGCAGTGCCACTCCCACCAACCCAGATACGCAGTATTTT.

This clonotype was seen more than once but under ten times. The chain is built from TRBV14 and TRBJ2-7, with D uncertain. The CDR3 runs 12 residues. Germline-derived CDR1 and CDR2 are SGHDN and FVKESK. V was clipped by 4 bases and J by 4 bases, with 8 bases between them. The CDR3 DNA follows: TGTGCCAGCAGCCGCTGGGGATACGAGCAGTACTTC. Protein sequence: CASSRWGYEQYF. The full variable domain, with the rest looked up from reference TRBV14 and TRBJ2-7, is EAGVTQFPSHSVIEKGQTVTLRCDPISGHDNLYWYRRVMGKEIKFLLHFVKESKQDESGMPNNRFLAERTGGTYSTLKVQPAELEDSGVYFCASSRWGYEQYFGPGTRLTVT.

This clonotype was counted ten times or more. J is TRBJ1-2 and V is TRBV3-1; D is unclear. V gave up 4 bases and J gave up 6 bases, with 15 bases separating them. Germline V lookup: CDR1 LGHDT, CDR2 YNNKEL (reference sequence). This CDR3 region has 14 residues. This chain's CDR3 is CASSRDLGHDGYTF. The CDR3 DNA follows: TGTGCCAGCAGCCGAGATCTGGGTCACGATGGCTACACCTTC.

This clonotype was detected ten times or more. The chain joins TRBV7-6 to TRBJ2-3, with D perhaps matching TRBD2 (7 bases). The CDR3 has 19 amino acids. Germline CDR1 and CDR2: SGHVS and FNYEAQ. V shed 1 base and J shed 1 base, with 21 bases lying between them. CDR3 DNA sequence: TGTGCCAGCAGCTTAGTCCCCCCCGTAGGGGAGGGGGGCACAGATACGCAGTATTTT. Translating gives CASSLVPPVGEGGTDTQYF.

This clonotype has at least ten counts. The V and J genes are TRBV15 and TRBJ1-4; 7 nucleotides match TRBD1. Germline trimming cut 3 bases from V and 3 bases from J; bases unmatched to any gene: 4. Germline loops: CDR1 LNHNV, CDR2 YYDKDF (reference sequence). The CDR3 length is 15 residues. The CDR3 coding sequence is TGTGCCACCAGCAGGAGGGGGCGGGCTAATGAAAAACTGTTTTTT. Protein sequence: CATSRRGRANEKLFF.

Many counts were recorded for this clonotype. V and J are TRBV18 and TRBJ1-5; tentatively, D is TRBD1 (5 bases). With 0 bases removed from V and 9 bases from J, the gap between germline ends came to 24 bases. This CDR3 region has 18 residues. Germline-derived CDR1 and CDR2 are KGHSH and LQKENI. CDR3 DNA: TGTGCCAGCTCACCACCTCGGAGCCGGGGCGGAGGGTCAAGGCCCCAGCATTTT. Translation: CASSPPRSRGGGSRPQHF.

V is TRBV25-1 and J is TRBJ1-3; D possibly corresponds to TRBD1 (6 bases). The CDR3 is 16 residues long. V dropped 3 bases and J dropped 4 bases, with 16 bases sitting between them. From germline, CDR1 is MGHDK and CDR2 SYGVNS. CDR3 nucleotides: TGTGCCAGCAGTGATTTTCGGTACAGGGAGGGAAACACCATATATTTT. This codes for CASSDFRYREGNTIYF.

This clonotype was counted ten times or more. As DNA, the CDR3 is TGCAGTGCTAGAGATCTATCAACAGGGTATGAAAAACTGTTTTTT. It translates to CSARDLSTGYEKLFF. V gene TRBV20-1 combines with J gene TRBJ1-4; D is possibly TRBD1 (6 bases). V was clipped by 0 bases and J by 6 bases, with 14 bases between them. The V gene's germline CDR1 is DFQATT and CDR2 SNEGSKA (reference sequence). The CDR3 totals 15 residues.